Listed below are T cell receptor beta chains from one sample, sequenced in a study of T cells after yellow fever vaccination. TCRdb independently ran MiXCR on the 5' RACE reads; one entry per CDR3 protein. Counted here are about 58,000 distinct CDR3 sequences, 5.7% occurring once; the ten biggest clones make up 25% to 40%. The material was PBMCs, either bulk or a sorted T-cell subset (CD4+, CD8+, memory, or dextramer-sorted; not recorded which), obtained on the day of the yellow fever booster vaccination. All receptors derive from a young man who received the YFV17D yellow fever vaccine. Both conserved end residues are part of each CDR3. Fields, in order: clone size, D gene, J gene, V gene, CDR3 DNA, CDR3 protein. The D gene is left open where the match is weak. Where a row states a size, it is once, few, many or the class of an expanded clone; other rows omit it.

clone_size: few
d_call: TRBD1
j_call: TRBJ1-1
v_call: TRBV7-6
cdr3_nt: TGTGCCAGCAGCCGGAGGGAACAGGGGGTGGCTTTCTTT
cdr3_aa: CASSRREQGVAFF

clone_size: NA
d_call: NA
j_call: TRBJ1-5
v_call: TRBV5-1
cdr3_nt: TGCGCCAGCAGCTTGAATGGGGGTAGCAATCAGCCCCAGCATTTT
cdr3_aa: CASSLNGGSNQPQHF

clone_size: few
d_call: TRBD1
j_call: TRBJ2-5
v_call: TRBV2
cdr3_nt: TGTGCCAGCTTGACAGGGAAGAGCCAAGAGACCCAGTACTTC
cdr3_aa: CASLTGKSQETQYF

clone_size: NA
d_call: TRBD2
j_call: TRBJ2-3
v_call: TRBV5-4
cdr3_nt: TGTGCCAGCAGCTTTAGCGGGGGGAGCACAGATACGCAGTATTTT
cdr3_aa: CASSFSGGSTDTQYF

clone_size: many
d_call: TRBD2
j_call: TRBJ2-5
v_call: TRBV5-6
cdr3_nt: TGTGCCAGCAGCCGGTCGGGGGGGCCGGGGCAAGAGACCCAGTACTTC
cdr3_aa: CASSRSGGPGQETQYF

clone_size: many
d_call: NA
j_call: TRBJ2-3
v_call: TRBV20-1
cdr3_nt: TGCAGTGCTTTCGGCGTGGGTACAGATACGCAGTATTTT
cdr3_aa: CSAFGVGTDTQYF

clone_size: many
d_call: NA
j_call: TRBJ1-1
v_call: TRBV6-5
cdr3_nt: TGTGCCAGCAGTAGCCGCAGAGAGGCTTTCTTT
cdr3_aa: CASSSRREAFF

clone_size: NA
d_call: NA
j_call: TRBJ1-1
v_call: TRBV6-5
cdr3_nt: TGTGCCAGCAGTTACGCCCTGAACACTGAAGCTTTCTTT
cdr3_aa: CASSYALNTEAFF

clone_size: few
d_call: NA
j_call: TRBJ2-1
v_call: TRBV12-3/TRBV12-4
cdr3_nt: TGTGCCATCGACGACCGGACTACTTACAATGAGCAGTTCTTC
cdr3_aa: CAIDDRTTYNEQFF

clone_size: NA
d_call: NA
j_call: TRBJ2-1
v_call: TRBV28
cdr3_nt: TGTGCCAGCACATCTGCGGGGCTCCAGAGCTCCTACAATGAGCAGTTCTTC
cdr3_aa: CASTSAGLQSSYNEQFF

clone_size: NA
d_call: NA
j_call: TRBJ2-1
v_call: TRBV5-1
cdr3_nt: TGCGCCAGCAGCTTGGTGGGACCCCCCCATGAGCAGTTCTTC
cdr3_aa: CASSLVGPPHEQFF

clone_size: few
d_call: TRBD2
j_call: TRBJ2-5
v_call: TRBV6-2/TRBV6-3
cdr3_nt: TGTGCCAGCAGTTACCTAGCGGGGCTACAAGAGACCCAGTACTTC
cdr3_aa: CASSYLAGLQETQYF

clone_size: NA
d_call: TRBD1
j_call: TRBJ1-1
v_call: TRBV6-2/TRBV6-3
cdr3_nt: TGTGCCAGCAGTTACCGGGACAGGGGGCGAGCTTTCTTT
cdr3_aa: CASSYRDRGRAFF

clone_size: few
d_call: NA
j_call: TRBJ1-2
v_call: TRBV12-3/TRBV12-4
cdr3_nt: TGTGCCAGCAGTCCCCACCTGAGAGAGAACTATGGCTACACCTTC
cdr3_aa: CASSPHLRENYGYTF

clone_size: many
d_call: NA
j_call: TRBJ2-1
v_call: TRBV4-1
cdr3_nt: TGCGCCAGCAGCCCCCTATCCAATGAGCAGTTCTTC
cdr3_aa: CASSPLSNEQFF

clone_size: many
d_call: NA
j_call: TRBJ2-5
v_call: TRBV28
cdr3_nt: TGTGCCAGCACCCCCGTGTCCCGGGAGACCCAGTACTTC
cdr3_aa: CASTPVSRETQYF

clone_size: NA
d_call: TRBD2
j_call: TRBJ2-2
v_call: TRBV7-2
cdr3_nt: TGTGCCAGCAGCACCCTGGGCGGGGGCACCGGGGAGCTGTTTTTT
cdr3_aa: CASSTLGGGTGELFF

clone_size: many
d_call: TRBD1
j_call: TRBJ2-5
v_call: TRBV7-9
cdr3_nt: TGTGCCAGCAGATACTATGGACAGGACGGAGAGACCCAGTACTTC
cdr3_aa: CASRYYGQDGETQYF

clone_size: many
d_call: NA
j_call: TRBJ1-2
v_call: TRBV27
cdr3_nt: TGTGCCAGCAGTCCACAGGGAGAGGGTAACTATGGCTACACCTTC
cdr3_aa: CASSPQGEGNYGYTF

clone_size: NA
d_call: TRBD2
j_call: TRBJ2-3
v_call: TRBV20-1
cdr3_nt: TGCAGTGCTAGAGATCTTAGCGGGGGCCGCGGGGATACGCAGTATTTT
cdr3_aa: CSARDLSGGRGDTQYF

clone_size: NA
d_call: TRBD1
j_call: TRBJ1-1
v_call: TRBV7-8
cdr3_nt: TGTGCCAGCAGGCACCCAGGGGGAAACACTGAAGCTTTCTTT
cdr3_aa: CASRHPGGNTEAFF

clone_size: NA
d_call: TRBD1
j_call: TRBJ2-7
v_call: TRBV7-9
cdr3_nt: TGTGCCAGCAGCCCCCGGACAGGGAAACTCTACGAGCAGTACTTC
cdr3_aa: CASSPRTGKLYEQYF

clone_size: few
d_call: NA
j_call: TRBJ1-3
v_call: TRBV6-6
cdr3_nt: TGTGCCAGCAGTTACGAGGGCAGGGGCCACCTCTCTGGAAACACCATATATTTT
cdr3_aa: CASSYEGRGHLSGNTIYF

clone_size: NA
d_call: NA
j_call: TRBJ2-7
v_call: TRBV3-1
cdr3_nt: TGTGCCAGCAGCCAAGGAGGCTTTTCCACCTACGAGCAGTACTTC
cdr3_aa: CASSQGGFSTYEQYF

clone_size: few
d_call: NA
j_call: TRBJ2-1
v_call: TRBV5-6
cdr3_nt: TGTGCCAGCAGCTTAGGACGAATAGTGTACAATGAGCAGTTCTTC
cdr3_aa: CASSLGRIVYNEQFF

clone_size: few
d_call: TRBD1
j_call: TRBJ2-6
v_call: TRBV24-1
cdr3_nt: TGTGCCACCAGTGATCGGGACAGGGAAACTGGGGCCAACGTCCTGACTTTC
cdr3_aa: CATSDRDRETGANVLTF

clone_size: NA
d_call: TRBD2
j_call: TRBJ2-3
v_call: TRBV12-3/TRBV12-4
cdr3_nt: TGTGCCAGCAGGCTGGCCCTAGCGGGGGGTCATATTCAGTATTTT
cdr3_aa: CASRLALAGGHIQYF

clone_size: NA
d_call: NA
j_call: TRBJ2-5
v_call: TRBV5-4
cdr3_nt: TGTGCCAGCAGCCCGGCCCCTTCGGAGACCCAGTACTTC
cdr3_aa: CASSPAPSETQYF

clone_size: many
d_call: NA
j_call: TRBJ2-1
v_call: TRBV28
cdr3_nt: TGTGCCAGCCGAGCACGCGCCAGTCTCAATGAGCAGTTCTTC
cdr3_aa: CASRARASLNEQFF

clone_size: many
d_call: NA
j_call: TRBJ2-4
v_call: TRBV20-1
cdr3_nt: TGCAGTGCGACGGACAGCCGACTTGGACTAGCCAAAAACATTCAGTACTTC
cdr3_aa: CSATDSRLGLAKNIQYF

clone_size: few
d_call: NA
j_call: TRBJ1-1
v_call: TRBV7-8
cdr3_nt: TGTGCCAGCAGCTTATCCGCGCAGGGGTACACTGAAGCTTTCTTT
cdr3_aa: CASSLSAQGYTEAFF

clone_size: many
d_call: NA
j_call: TRBJ1-2
v_call: TRBV4-3
cdr3_nt: TGCGCCAGCAGCCGGGTCGTCAGAGAGTGGGGCTACACCTTC
cdr3_aa: CASSRVVREWGYTF

clone_size: NA
d_call: NA
j_call: TRBJ1-2
v_call: TRBV29-1
cdr3_nt: TGCAGCGGACTGGCTGATGGCTACACCTTC
cdr3_aa: CSGLADGYTF

clone_size: many
d_call: TRBD1
j_call: TRBJ2-2
v_call: TRBV7-8
cdr3_nt: TGTGCCAGCAGCCCTATGGGGACAGGGCCCACCGGGGAGCTGTTTTTT
cdr3_aa: CASSPMGTGPTGELFF

clone_size: many
d_call: NA
j_call: TRBJ2-5
v_call: TRBV7-9
cdr3_nt: TGTGCCAGCAGCTCCGACCTTGACAGGTCCAGGGAGACCCAGTACTTC
cdr3_aa: CASSSDLDRSRETQYF

clone_size: many
d_call: NA
j_call: TRBJ2-1
v_call: TRBV15
cdr3_nt: TGTGCCACCAGCAGAGGTAGGGGGGCCTACAATGAGCAGTTCTTC
cdr3_aa: CATSRGRGAYNEQFF

clone_size: many
d_call: TRBD1
j_call: TRBJ1-5
v_call: TRBV20-1
cdr3_nt: TGCAGTGCTCATGGTGGTACAGGGGGCCTCTGGCTCCAGCATTTT
cdr3_aa: CSAHGGTGGLWLQHF

clone_size: many
d_call: TRBD1
j_call: TRBJ1-2
v_call: TRBV7-6
cdr3_nt: TGTGCCAGCAGCTTAGAGACAGGGTTTGGCTACACCTTC
cdr3_aa: CASSLETGFGYTF

clone_size: NA
d_call: NA
j_call: TRBJ1-6
v_call: TRBV5-5
cdr3_nt: TGTGCCAGCAGCTTGATTGATAGCTCCTATAATTCACCCCTCCACTTT
cdr3_aa: CASSLIDSSYNSPLHF

clone_size: NA
d_call: NA
j_call: TRBJ2-3
v_call: TRBV7-9
cdr3_nt: TGTGCCAGCAGCTTACGGCTAGCGAGATACACAGATACGCAGTATTTT
cdr3_aa: CASSLRLARYTDTQYF

clone_size: many
d_call: NA
j_call: TRBJ2-1
v_call: TRBV7-9
cdr3_nt: TGTGCCAGCAGCGCCAGGGACGTACTGAGCTTCTCCTACAATGAGCAGTTCTTC
cdr3_aa: CASSARDVLSFSYNEQFF

clone_size: many
d_call: TRBD1
j_call: TRBJ1-5
v_call: TRBV12-3/TRBV12-4
cdr3_nt: TGTGCCAGCAGCCCCGGGACAGGGGGTCAGCCCCAGCATTTT
cdr3_aa: CASSPGTGGQPQHF

clone_size: many
d_call: NA
j_call: TRBJ2-1
v_call: TRBV18
cdr3_nt: TGTGCCAGCTCACCACTAACGGTTCCCTACAATGAGCAGTTCTTC
cdr3_aa: CASSPLTVPYNEQFF

clone_size: many
d_call: NA
j_call: TRBJ2-7
v_call: TRBV6-5
cdr3_nt: TGTGCCAGCATAAGGGGGGGCGAGCAGTACTTC
cdr3_aa: CASIRGGEQYF

clone_size: many
d_call: NA
j_call: TRBJ2-2
v_call: TRBV6-2/TRBV6-3
cdr3_nt: TGTGCCAGCAGTTACCCCGGCGGGGAGCTGTTTTTT
cdr3_aa: CASSYPGGELFF

clone_size: many
d_call: NA
j_call: TRBJ1-6
v_call: TRBV29-1
cdr3_nt: TGCGCGGTTAAGGAACTTCTCGGCTCCTATAATTCACCCCTCCACTTT
cdr3_aa: CAVKELLGSYNSPLHF

clone_size: NA
d_call: TRBD2
j_call: TRBJ2-5
v_call: TRBV9
cdr3_nt: TGTGCCAGCAGCGTGAATAGCGGGGGCCAAGAGACCCAGTACTTC
cdr3_aa: CASSVNSGGQETQYF

clone_size: few
d_call: NA
j_call: TRBJ2-1
v_call: TRBV9
cdr3_nt: TGTGCCAGCAGCGTAGCGAACAATGAGCAGTTCTTC
cdr3_aa: CASSVANNEQFF

clone_size: few
d_call: NA
j_call: TRBJ2-7
v_call: TRBV5-4
cdr3_nt: TGTGCCAGCAGCTTTTCGACAGACACCTACGAGCAGTACTTC
cdr3_aa: CASSFSTDTYEQYF

clone_size: few
d_call: NA
j_call: TRBJ2-1
v_call: TRBV7-9
cdr3_nt: TGTGCCAGCAGCCCCCCAACCTACTCCTACAATGAGCAGTTCTTC
cdr3_aa: CASSPPTYSYNEQFF

clone_size: many
d_call: NA
j_call: TRBJ1-2
v_call: TRBV4-1
cdr3_nt: TGCGCCAGCAGCCAAGGACACCTGTCCACCTATGGCTACACCTTC
cdr3_aa: CASSQGHLSTYGYTF

clone_size: many
d_call: NA
j_call: TRBJ2-3
v_call: TRBV7-9
cdr3_nt: TGTGCCAGCAGCCCTAGTGCAGGGGCAGGAGATACGCAGTATTTT
cdr3_aa: CASSPSAGAGDTQYF

clone_size: many
d_call: TRBD2
j_call: TRBJ2-3
v_call: TRBV7-2
cdr3_nt: TGTGCCAGCAGCTTACGCGGGGGGGCAATGAATACGCAGTATTTT
cdr3_aa: CASSLRGGAMNTQYF

clone_size: many
d_call: NA
j_call: TRBJ2-3
v_call: TRBV2
cdr3_nt: TGTGCCAGCAGTGGTCAGGTCTTTAGCACAGATACGCAGTATTTT
cdr3_aa: CASSGQVFSTDTQYF

clone_size: few
d_call: NA
j_call: TRBJ2-7
v_call: TRBV6-2/TRBV6-3
cdr3_nt: TGTGCCAGCAGTTACGGTGGGGAAGTTTGGCAGTACTTC
cdr3_aa: CASSYGGEVWQYF

clone_size: NA
d_call: NA
j_call: TRBJ2-3
v_call: TRBV3-1
cdr3_nt: TGTGCCAGCAGCCAAGATCAGGACAGCACAGATACGCAGTATTTT
cdr3_aa: CASSQDQDSTDTQYF

clone_size: many
d_call: NA
j_call: TRBJ2-3
v_call: TRBV12-3/TRBV12-4
cdr3_nt: TGTGCCAGCAGTTTAGGGGTCTCTAGCACAGATACGCAGTATTTT
cdr3_aa: CASSLGVSSTDTQYF

clone_size: many
d_call: NA
j_call: TRBJ1-4
v_call: TRBV12-3/TRBV12-4
cdr3_nt: TGTGCCAGCAGTCTCCGAGGGGGGGTCGGAGAAAAACTGTTTTTT
cdr3_aa: CASSLRGGVGEKLFF